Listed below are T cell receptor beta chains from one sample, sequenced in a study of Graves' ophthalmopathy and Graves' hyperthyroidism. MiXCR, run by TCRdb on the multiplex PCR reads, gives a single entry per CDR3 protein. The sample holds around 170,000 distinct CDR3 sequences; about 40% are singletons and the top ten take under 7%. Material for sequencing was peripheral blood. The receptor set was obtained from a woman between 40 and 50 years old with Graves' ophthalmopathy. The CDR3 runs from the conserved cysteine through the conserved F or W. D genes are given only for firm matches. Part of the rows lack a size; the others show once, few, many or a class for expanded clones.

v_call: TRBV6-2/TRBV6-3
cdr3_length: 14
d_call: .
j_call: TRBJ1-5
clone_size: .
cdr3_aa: CASRKQGLGQPQHF
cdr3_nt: TGTGCCAGCAGAAAACAGGGACTTGGTCAGCCCCAGCATTTT

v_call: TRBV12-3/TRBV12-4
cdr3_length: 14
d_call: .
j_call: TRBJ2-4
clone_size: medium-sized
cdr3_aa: CASTLQGAKNIQYF
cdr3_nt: TGTGCCAGCACTCTTCAGGGGGCCAAAAACATTCAGTACTTC

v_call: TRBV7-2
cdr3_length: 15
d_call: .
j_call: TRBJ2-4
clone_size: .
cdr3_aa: CASSLVSLPQNIQYF
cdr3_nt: TGTGCCAGCAGCTTAGTGTCCCTCCCGCAAAACATTCAGTACTTC

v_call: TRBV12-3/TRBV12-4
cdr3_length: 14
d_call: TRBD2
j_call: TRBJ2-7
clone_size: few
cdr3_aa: CASSRGGLDYEQYF
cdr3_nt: TGTGCCAGCAGTCGGGGGGGGCTTGACTACGAGCAGTACTTC

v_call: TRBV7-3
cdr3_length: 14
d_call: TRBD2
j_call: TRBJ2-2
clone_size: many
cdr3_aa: CASSRRGGYGELFF
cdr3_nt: TGTGCCAGCAGCCGACGGGGGGGCTACGGGGAGCTGTTTTTT

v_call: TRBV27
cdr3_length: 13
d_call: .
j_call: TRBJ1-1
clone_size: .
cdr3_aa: CASRAGSTTEAFF
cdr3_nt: TGTGCCAGCAGGGCGGGATCGACCACTGAAGCTTTCTTT

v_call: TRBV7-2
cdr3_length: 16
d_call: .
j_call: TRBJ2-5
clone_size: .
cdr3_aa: CASSLARSLGEETQYF
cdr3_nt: TGTGCCAGCAGCTTAGCGAGGTCACTAGGGGAGGAGACCCAGTACTTC

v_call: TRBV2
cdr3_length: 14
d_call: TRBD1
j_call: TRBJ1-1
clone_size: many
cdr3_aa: CASSQDRGRDKAFF
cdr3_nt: TGTGCCAGCAGCCAAGACAGGGGGCGCGACAAAGCTTTCTTT

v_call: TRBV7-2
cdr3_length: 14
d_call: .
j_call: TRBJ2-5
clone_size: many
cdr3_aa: CASSRLRVRETQYF
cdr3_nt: TGTGCCAGCAGCCGTCTACGGGTCCGCGAGACCCAGTACTTC

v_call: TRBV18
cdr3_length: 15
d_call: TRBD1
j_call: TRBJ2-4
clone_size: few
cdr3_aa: CASSPLMGQGSIQYF
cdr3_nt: TGTGCCAGCTCACCCCTAATGGGACAGGGGAGCATTCAGTACTTC

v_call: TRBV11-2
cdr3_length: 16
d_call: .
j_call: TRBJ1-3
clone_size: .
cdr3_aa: CASSSIKGISGNTIYF
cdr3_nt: TGTGCCAGCAGCTCAATAAAGGGGATCTCTGGAAACACCATATATTTT

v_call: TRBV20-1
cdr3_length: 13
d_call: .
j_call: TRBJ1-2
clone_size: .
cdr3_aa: CSAGTDLPGGYTF
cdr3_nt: TGCAGTGCTGGAACGGACCTACCTGGGGGCTACACCTTC

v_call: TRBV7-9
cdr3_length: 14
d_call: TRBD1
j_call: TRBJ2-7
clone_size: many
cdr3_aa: CASSPRQGRYEQYF
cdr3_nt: TGTGCCAGCAGCCCTCGACAGGGGCGTTACGAGCAGTACTTC

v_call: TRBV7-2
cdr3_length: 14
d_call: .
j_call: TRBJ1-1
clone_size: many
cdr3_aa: CASSPSDSWTEAFF
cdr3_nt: TGTGCCAGCAGCCCCTCTGATTCGTGGACTGAAGCTTTCTTT

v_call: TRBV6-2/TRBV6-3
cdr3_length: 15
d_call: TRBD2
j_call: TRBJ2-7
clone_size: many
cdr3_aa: CASKIQGLAVYEQYF
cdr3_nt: TGTGCCAGCAAGATTCAAGGACTAGCGGTTTACGAGCAGTACTTC

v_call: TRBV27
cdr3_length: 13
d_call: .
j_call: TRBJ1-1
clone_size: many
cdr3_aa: CASSPPGDTEAFF
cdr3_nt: TGTGCCAGCAGTCCCCCGGGGGACACTGAAGCTTTCTTT

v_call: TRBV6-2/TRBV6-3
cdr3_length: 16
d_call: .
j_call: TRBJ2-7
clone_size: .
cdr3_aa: CASSYSTTGGNYEQYF
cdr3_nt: TGTGCCAGCAGTTACTCCACTACGGGCGGAAATTACGAGCAGTACTTC

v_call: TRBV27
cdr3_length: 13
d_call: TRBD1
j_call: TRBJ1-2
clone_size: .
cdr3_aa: CASRRTGVYGYTF
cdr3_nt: TGTGCCAGCAGGAGGACAGGTGTCTATGGCTACACCTTC

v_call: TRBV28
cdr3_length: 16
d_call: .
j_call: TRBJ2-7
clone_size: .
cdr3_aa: CASSPRVTKFSHEQYF
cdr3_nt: TGTGCCAGCAGTCCCAGGGTGACCAAATTTTCGCACGAGCAGTACTTC

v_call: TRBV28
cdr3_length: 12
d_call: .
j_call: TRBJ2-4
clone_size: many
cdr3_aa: CASSLSKGIQYF
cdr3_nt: TGTGCCAGCAGTTTATCCAAGGGCATTCAGTACTTC

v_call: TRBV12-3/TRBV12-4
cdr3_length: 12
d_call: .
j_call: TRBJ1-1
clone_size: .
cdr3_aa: CASSLGLGEAFF
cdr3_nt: TGTGCCAGCAGTTTAGGCTTGGGGGAAGCTTTCTTT

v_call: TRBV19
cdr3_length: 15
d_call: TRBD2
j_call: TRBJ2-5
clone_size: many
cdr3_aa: CASSITAGGLETQYF
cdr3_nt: TGTGCCAGTAGTATAACCGCGGGGGGGCTGGAGACCCAGTACTTC

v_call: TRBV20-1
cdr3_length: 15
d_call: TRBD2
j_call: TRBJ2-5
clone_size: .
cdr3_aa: CSAPEASGDQETQYF
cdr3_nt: TGCAGTGCCCCGGAGGCTAGCGGGGATCAAGAGACCCAGTACTTC

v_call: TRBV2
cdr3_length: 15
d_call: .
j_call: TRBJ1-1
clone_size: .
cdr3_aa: CASSEDRLMNTEAFF
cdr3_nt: TGTGCCAGCAGTGAGGACAGACTCATGAACACTGAAGCTTTCTTT

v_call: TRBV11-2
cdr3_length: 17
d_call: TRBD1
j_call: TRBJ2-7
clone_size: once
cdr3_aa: CASSRSGTAVYSYEQYF
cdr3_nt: TGTGCCAGCAGCCGCTCCGGGACAGCGGTTTACTCCTACGAGCAGTACTTC

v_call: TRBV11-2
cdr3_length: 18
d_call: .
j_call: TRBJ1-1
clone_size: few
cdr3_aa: CASSPGRGSGAMNTEAFF
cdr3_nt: TGTGCCAGCAGCCCCGGGAGGGGATCAGGGGCTATGAACACTGAAGCTTTCTTT

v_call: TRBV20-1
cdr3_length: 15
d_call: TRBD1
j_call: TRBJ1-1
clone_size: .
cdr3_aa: CSATDRSSWDTEAFF
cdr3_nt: TGCAGTGCAACGGACAGGAGTTCTTGGGACACTGAAGCTTTCTTT

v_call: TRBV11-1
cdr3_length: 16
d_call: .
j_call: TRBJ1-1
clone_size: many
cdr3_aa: CASSLGSLGVGSEAFF
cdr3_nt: TGTGCCAGCAGCTTGGGTTCGCTAGGGGTGGGGTCTGAAGCTTTCTTT

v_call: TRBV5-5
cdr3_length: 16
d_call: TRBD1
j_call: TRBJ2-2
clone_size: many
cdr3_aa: CASSGPGQTNTGELFF
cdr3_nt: TGTGCCAGCAGCGGTCCGGGACAGACGAACACCGGGGAGCTGTTTTTT

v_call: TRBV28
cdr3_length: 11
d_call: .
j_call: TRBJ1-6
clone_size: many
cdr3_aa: CASADNSPLHF
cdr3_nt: TGTGCCAGCGCCGATAATTCACCCCTCCACTTT

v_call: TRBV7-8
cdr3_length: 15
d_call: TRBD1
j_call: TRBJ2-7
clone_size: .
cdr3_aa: CASSPGQGALDEQYF
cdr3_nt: TGTGCCAGCAGCCCTGGACAGGGGGCGCTTGACGAGCAGTACTTC

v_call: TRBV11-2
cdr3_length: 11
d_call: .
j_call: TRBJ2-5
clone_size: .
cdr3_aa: CASSLVGTQYF
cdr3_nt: TGTGCCAGCAGCTTAGTCGGGACCCAGTACTTC

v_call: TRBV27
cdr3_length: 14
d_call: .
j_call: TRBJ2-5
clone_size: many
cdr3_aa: CASSSLGGPKTQYF
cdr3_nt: TGTGCCAGCAGTTCCCTGGGGGGGCCGAAGACCCAGTACTTC

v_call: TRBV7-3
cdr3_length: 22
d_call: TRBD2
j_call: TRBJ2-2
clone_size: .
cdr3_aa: CASSFTYTQTSFLPENTGELFF
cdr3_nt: TGTGCCAGCAGCTTCACTTACACACAGACTAGCTTCCTACCCGAGAACACCGGGGAGCTGTTTTTT

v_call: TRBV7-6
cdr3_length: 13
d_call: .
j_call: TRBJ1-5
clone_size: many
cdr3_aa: CASSLEESQPQHF
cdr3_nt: TGTGCCAGCAGCTTAGAAGAAAGTCAGCCCCAGCATTTT

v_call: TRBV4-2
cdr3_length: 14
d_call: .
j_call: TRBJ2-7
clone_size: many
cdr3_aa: CASSQAEVGYEQYF
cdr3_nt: TGTGCCAGCAGCCAAGCCGAGGTGGGGTACGAGCAGTACTTC

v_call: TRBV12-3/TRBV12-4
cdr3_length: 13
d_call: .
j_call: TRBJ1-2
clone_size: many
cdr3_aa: CASSPGQMNGYTF
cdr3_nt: TGTGCCAGCAGTCCCGGGCAGATGAATGGCTACACCTTC

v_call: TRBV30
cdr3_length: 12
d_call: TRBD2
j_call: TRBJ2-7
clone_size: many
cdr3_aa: CAYSGSSYEQYF
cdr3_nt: TGTGCCTATAGCGGGAGTTCCTACGAGCAGTACTTC

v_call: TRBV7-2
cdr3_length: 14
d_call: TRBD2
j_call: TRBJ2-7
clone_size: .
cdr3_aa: CASNRLAGAYEQYF
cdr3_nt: TGTGCCAGCAACCGACTAGCGGGTGCCTACGAGCAGTACTTC

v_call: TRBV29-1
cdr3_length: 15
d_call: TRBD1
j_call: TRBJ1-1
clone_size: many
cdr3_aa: CSAPGDSFMNTEAFF
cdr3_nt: TGCAGCGCTCCCGGGGACAGCTTTATGAACACTGAAGCTTTCTTT

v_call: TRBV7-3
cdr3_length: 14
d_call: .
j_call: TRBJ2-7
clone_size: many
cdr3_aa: CASSSGPITYEQYF
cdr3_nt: TGTGCCAGCAGCTCGGGACCGATCACCTACGAGCAGTACTTC

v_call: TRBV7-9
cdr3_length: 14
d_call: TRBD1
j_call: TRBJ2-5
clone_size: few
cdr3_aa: CASSLGGGGETQYF
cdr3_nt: TGTGCCAGCAGCTTAGGAGGGGGCGGAGAGACCCAGTACTTC

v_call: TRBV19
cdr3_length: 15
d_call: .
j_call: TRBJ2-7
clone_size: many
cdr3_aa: CASSPRESFNYEQYF
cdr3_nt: TGTGCCAGTAGTCCTCGGGAGTCTTTTAACTACGAGCAGTACTTC

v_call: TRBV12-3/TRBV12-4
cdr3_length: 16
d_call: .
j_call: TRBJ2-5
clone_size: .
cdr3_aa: CASSLVGREHQETQYF
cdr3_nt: TGTGCCAGCAGTTTGGTGGGCAGGGAACACCAAGAGACCCAGTACTTC

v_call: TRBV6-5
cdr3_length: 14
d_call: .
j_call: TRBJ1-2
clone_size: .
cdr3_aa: CASSYSGINYGYTF
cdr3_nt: TGTGCCAGCAGTTACTCAGGGATCAACTATGGCTACACCTTC

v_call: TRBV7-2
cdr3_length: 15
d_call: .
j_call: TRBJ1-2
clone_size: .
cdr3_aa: CASSLARGLNYGYTF
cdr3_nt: TGTGCCAGCAGCTTAGCTAGGGGCCTTAACTATGGCTACACCTTC

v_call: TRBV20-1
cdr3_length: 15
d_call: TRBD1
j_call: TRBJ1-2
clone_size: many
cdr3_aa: CSAVAGGFLWYGYTF
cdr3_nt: TGCAGTGCAGTGGCAGGGGGGTTTCTATGGTATGGCTACACCTTC

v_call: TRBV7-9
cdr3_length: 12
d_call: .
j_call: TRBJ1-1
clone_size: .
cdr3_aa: CASSFDRTEAFF
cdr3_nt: TGTGCCAGCAGTTTCGACAGGACCGAAGCTTTCTTT

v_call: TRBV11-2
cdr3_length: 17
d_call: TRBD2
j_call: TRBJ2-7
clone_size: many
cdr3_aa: CASSLPPLGGPLYEQYF
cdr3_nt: TGTGCCAGCAGCTTACCCCCTCTGGGAGGGCCCCTCTACGAGCAGTACTTC

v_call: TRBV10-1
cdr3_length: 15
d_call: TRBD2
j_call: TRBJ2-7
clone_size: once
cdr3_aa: CASSGGLAAFEEQYF
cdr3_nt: TGCGCCAGCAGTGGGGGACTAGCGGCCTTCGAGGAGCAGTACTTC

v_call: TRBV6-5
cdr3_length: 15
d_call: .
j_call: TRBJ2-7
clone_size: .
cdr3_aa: CASSYGPELAYEQYF
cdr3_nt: TGTGCCAGCAGTTACGGACCAGAGTTGGCCTACGAGCAGTACTTC

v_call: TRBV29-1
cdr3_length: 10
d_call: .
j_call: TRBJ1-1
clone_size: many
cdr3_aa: CSVSNTEAFF
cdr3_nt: TGCAGCGTTTCAAACACTGAAGCTTTCTTT

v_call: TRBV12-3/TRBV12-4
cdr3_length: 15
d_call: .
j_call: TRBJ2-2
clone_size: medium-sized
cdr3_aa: CASSFSDKNTGELFF
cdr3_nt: TGTGCCAGCAGTTTTTCGGACAAGAACACCGGGGAGCTGTTTTTT

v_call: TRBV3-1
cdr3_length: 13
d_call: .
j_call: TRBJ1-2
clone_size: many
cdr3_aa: CASSQDTDYGYTF
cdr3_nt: TGTGCCAGCAGCCAAGACACAGACTATGGCTACACCTTC

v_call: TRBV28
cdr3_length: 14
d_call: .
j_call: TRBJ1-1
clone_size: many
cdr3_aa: CASSQGTGNVEAFF
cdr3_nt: TGTGCCAGCAGCCAAGGGACGGGCAACGTGGAAGCTTTCTTT

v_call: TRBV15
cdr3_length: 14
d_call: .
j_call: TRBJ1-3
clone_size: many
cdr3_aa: CATSTRDPGNTIYF
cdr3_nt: TGTGCCACCAGCACCAGGGACCCTGGAAACACCATATATTTT

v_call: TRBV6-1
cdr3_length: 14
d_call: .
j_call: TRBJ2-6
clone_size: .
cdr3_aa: CATAWSSGANVLTF
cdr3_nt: TGTGCCACTGCGTGGAGCTCTGGGGCCAACGTCCTGACTTTC

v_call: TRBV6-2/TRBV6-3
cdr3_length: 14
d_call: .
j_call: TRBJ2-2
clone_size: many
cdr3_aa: CASSSRVLAGELFF
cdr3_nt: TGTGCCAGCAGTTCCAGGGTTTTAGCCGGGGAGCTGTTTTTT

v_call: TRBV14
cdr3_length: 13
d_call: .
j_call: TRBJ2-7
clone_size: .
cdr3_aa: CASSQISVGEQYF
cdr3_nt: TGTGCCAGCAGCCAAATTAGCGTCGGCGAGCAGTACTTC